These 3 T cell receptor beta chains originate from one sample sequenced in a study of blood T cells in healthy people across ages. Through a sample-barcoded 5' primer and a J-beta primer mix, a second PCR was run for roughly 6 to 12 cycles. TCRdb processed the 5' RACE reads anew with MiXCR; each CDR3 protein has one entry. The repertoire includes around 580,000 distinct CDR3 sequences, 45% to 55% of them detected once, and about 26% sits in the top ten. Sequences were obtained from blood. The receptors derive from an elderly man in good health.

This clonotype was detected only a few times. CDR3 protein: CSGTLRASYEQYF. The CDR3 DNA sequence: TGCAGTGGGACTCTCCGTGCATCCTACGAGCAGTACTTC. The chain carries TRBV20-1 and TRBJ2-7, with D maybe TRBD2 (5 bases). This CDR3 is built from 13 residues. Trimming removed 7 bases from V and 1 base from J, with 14 bases in between. Germline V gene lookup returns CDR1 DFQATT and CDR2 SNEGSKA (reference sequence).

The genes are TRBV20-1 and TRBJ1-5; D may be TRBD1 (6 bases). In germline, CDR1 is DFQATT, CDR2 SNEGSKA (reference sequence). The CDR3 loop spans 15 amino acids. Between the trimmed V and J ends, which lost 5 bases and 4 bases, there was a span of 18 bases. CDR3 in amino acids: CSAPRSGGMNQPQHF. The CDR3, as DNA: TGCAGTGCTCCCCGGAGCGGGGGCATGAATCAGCCCCAGCATTTT.

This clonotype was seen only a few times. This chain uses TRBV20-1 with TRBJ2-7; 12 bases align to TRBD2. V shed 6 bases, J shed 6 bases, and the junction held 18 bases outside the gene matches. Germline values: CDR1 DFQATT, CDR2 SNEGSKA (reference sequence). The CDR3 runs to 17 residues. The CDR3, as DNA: TGCAGTGCCCCGCTCGCGGCTAGCGGGGGGGTCTTTATCGAGCAGTACTTC. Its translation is CSAPLAASGGVFIEQYF.